This T cell receptor (beta chain) was recorded in a study of control samples from healthy donors and cancer patients. This clone appeared once. Some clones are missing from TCRdb's copy, which holds only in-frame ones; the method was immunoSEQ multiplex PCR. The sample yields about 250,000 clones, roughly four fifths seen once. Germline CDR1 is DFQATT and CDR2 is SNEGSKA (reference sequence). This CDR3 comprises 11 residues. V lost 5 bases and J lost 11, with 15 bases in between. The origin of this receptor is a woman aged 55-70 years with lung cancer. This rearrangement joins TRBV20-1 to TRBJ1-2, with D perhaps TRBD1 (6 bases). Sequencing was performed on PBMCs. As DNA, the CDR3 is TGCAGTGCTGGTACAGGGTCATTGTACACCTTC. Protein sequence: CSAGTGSLYTF.